The 10 T cell receptor beta chains given below trace back to one sample, sequenced in a study of CDR3 diversity in severe acne. TCRdb redid the calling of the PCR reads with MiXCR, one entry per CDR3 protein. The sample includes about 84,000 distinct CDR3 sequences, over 40% of them seen just once. Sequencing was carried out using blood. The receptors stem from a male donor in good health, without acne.

This clonotype was counted only a few times. V usage is TRBV9 and J usage is TRBJ2-5, with TRBD1 matching over 9 bases. The CDR3 contains 16 residues. V dropped 0 bases and J dropped 0; count of bases not matched to a gene: 3. CDR1 SGDLS and CDR2 YYNGEE come from the germline V gene. CDR3 DNA sequence: TGTGCCAGCAGCGTAGGCGGGACAGGGTACCAAGAGACCCAGTACTTC. The encoded protein is CASSVGGTGYQETQYF.

The CDR3: CASSATRGSYNSPLHF. The CDR3 DNA follows: TGTGCCAGCAGCGCAACAAGGGGCTCCTATAATTCACCCCTCCACTTT. The chain has TRBV3-1 and TRBJ1-6, with D perhaps TRBD1 (5 bases). CDR1 is LGHDT and CDR2 is YNNKEL in the germline V gene (reference sequence). V gave up 5 bases and J gave up 0 bases, with 11 bases separating them. There are 16 residues in the CDR3.

This clonotype appeared a few times. The V and J genes are TRBV24-1 and TRBJ1-1; possible D gene TRBD1, 5 bases. Looked up from germline, CDR1 is KGHDR and CDR2 is SFDVKD. Trimming stripped 9 bases from V and 2 bases from J, with 15 bases between. This CDR3 contains 14 residues. The CDR3: CATSRGAGNTEAFF. The CDR3 bases are TGTGCCACCTCCCGAGGGGCGGGAAACACTGAAGCTTTCTTT.

This clonotype was found a few times. The gene calls are TRBV7-9 and TRBJ1-1; 9 bases line up with TRBD1. CDR3 length equals 13 residues. Losses at the gene ends were 5 bases for V and 10 bases for J; bases not matched to a gene: 8. CDR1 is SEHNR, CDR2 FQNEAQ, per germline (reference sequence). CDR3 sequence (DNA): TGTGCCAGCAGCGCGGAACAGGGGGCGAGAGCTTTCTTT. Translated: CASSAEQGARAFF.

This sequence joins TRBV5-1 and TRBJ2-1; D assignment may be TRBD1 or TRBD2 (7 bases each). The CDR3 is 15 residues long. Trimming stripped 3 bases from V and 7 bases from J, with 17 bases between. From germline, CDR1 is SGHRS and CDR2 YFSETQ. The CDR3 coding sequence is TGCGCCAGCAGCTATCAGGGGGGGAGGGTGAATGAGCAGTTCTTC. It encodes CASSYQGGRVNEQFF.

This clonotype showed up many times. J is TRBJ2-7 and V is TRBV20-1, with D uncertain. The CDR3 loop spans 14 amino acids. Trimming left V 2 bases short and J 5 bases short, with 16 bases between. Germline V gene data show CDR1 as DFQATT and CDR2 as SNEGSKA (reference sequence). In nucleotides, the CDR3 is TGCAGTGCTAGAATGGGCAGGCTAGACAACGAGCAGTACTTC. It yields the protein CSARMGRLDNEQYF.

The chain joins TRBV9 to TRBJ2-7, with 9 bases that match TRBD2. The CDR3 runs 16 residues. J lost 5 bases, V lost 0 bases, and 9 bases had no gene match. Per germline, CDR1 SGDLS and CDR2 YYNGEE. The CDR3 sequence is CASSVGGGVDRDEQYF. The CDR3 nucleotides read TGTGCCAGCAGCGTAGGCGGGGGGGTAGATCGCGACGAGCAGTACTTC.

This chain's CDR3 is CASRRRSNQETQYF. CDR3 DNA: TGCGCCAGCAGGAGGCGGAGTAACCAAGAGACCCAGTACTTC. V is TRBV5-1 and J is TRBJ2-5, with D uncertain. The CDR3 loop spans 14 amino acids. Trimming cost V 5 bases and J 0 bases, with 11 bases left between them. CDR1 and CDR2 from the germline V gene are SGHRS and YFSETQ.

In this sample, this clonotype turned up a few times. The chain recombines TRBV24-1 with TRBJ2-2, with D possibly matching TRBD2 (6 bases). Trimming shortened V by 12 bases and J by 6 bases, and 22 bases separated the two germline ends. The CDR3 has 15 residues. Germline CDR1 KGHDR, CDR2 SFDVKD. CDR3 in amino acids: CASGMGLGDAGELFF. DNA of the CDR3: TGTGCCTCCGGGATGGGACTGGGAGACGCCGGGGAGCTGTTTTTT.

The chain couples TRBV7-3 to TRBJ1-2; possible D gene TRBD1, 5 bases. CDR1 is SGHTA and CDR2 is FQGTGA in the germline V gene. Trimming pared 5 bases from V and 4 bases from J, leaving 11 bases between. The CDR3 spans 13 residues. CDR3 coding DNA: TGTGCCAGCAGCGCTGTGACAGCCTATGGCTACACCTTC. Translating it yields CASSAVTAYGYTF.